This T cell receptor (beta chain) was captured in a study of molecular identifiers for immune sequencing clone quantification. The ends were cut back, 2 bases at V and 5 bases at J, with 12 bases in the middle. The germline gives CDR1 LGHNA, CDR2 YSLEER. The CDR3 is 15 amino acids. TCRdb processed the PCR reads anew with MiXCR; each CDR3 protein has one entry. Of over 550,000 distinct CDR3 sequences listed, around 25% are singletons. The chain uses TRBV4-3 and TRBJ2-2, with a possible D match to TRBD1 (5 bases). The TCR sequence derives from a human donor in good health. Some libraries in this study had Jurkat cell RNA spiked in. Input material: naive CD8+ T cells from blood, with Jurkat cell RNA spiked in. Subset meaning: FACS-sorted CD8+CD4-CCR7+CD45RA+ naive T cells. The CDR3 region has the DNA TGCGCCAGCAGCCAATTTGTCAGGGATACCGGGGAGCTGTTTTTT. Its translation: CASSQFVRDTGELFF.